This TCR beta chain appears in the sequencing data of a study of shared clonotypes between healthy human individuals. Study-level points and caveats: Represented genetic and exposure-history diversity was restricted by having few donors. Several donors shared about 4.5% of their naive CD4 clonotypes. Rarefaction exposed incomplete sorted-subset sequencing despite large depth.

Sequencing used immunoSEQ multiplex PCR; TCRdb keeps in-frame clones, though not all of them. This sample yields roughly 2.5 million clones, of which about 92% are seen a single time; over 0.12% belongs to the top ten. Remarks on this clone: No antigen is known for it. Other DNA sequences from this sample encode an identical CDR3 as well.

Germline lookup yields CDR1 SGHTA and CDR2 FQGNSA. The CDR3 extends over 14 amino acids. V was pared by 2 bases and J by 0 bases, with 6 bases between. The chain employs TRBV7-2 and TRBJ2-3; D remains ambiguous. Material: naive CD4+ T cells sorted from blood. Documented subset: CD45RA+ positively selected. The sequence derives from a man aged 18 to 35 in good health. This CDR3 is CASSLSGSTDTQYF. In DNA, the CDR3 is TGTGCCAGCAGCTTATCCGGGAGCACAGATACGCAGTATTTT.